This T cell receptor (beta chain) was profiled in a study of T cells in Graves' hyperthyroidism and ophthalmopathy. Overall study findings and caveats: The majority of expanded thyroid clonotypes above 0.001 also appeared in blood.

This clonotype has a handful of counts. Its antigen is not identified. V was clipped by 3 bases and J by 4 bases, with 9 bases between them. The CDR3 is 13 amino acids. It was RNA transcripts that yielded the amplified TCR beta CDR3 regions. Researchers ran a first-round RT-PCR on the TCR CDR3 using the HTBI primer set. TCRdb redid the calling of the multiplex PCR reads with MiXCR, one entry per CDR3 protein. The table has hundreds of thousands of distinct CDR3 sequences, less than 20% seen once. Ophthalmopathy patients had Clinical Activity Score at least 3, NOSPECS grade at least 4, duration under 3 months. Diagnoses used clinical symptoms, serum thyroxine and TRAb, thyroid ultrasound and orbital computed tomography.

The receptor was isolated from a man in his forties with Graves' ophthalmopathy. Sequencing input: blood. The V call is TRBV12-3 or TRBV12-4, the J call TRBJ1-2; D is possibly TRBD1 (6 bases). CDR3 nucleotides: TGTGCCAGCAGTTTGGGACACCTCTATGGCTACACCTTC. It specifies CASSLGHLYGYTF.